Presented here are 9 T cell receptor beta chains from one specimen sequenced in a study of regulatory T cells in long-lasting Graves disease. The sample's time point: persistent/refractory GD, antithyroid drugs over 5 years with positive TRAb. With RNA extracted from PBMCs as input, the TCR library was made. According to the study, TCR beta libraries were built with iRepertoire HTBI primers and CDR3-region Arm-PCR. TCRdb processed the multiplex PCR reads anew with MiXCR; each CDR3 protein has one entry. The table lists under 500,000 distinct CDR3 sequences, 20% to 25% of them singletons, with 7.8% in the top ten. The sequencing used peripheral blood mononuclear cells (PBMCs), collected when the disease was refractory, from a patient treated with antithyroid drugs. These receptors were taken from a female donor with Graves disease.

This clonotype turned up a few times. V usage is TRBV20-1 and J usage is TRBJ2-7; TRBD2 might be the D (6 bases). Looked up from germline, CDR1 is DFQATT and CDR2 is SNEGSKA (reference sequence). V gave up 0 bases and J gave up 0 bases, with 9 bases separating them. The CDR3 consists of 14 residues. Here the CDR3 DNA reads TGCAGTGCTAGAGATTGGAGGGGCTCCTACGAGCAGTACTTC. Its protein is CSARDWRGSYEQYF.

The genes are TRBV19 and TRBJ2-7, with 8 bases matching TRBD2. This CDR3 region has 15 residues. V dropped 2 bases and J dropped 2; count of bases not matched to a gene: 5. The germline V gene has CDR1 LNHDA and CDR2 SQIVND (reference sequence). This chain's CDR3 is CASSISASGPYEQYF. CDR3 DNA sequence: TGTGCCAGTAGTATATCGGCTAGCGGGCCCTACGAGCAGTACTTC.

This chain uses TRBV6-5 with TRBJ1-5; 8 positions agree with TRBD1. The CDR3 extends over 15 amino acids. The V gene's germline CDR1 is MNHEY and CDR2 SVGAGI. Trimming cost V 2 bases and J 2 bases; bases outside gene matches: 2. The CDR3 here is CASSYPDRGNQPQHF. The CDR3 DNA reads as TGTGCCAGCAGTTACCCGGACAGGGGCAATCAGCCCCAGCATTTT.

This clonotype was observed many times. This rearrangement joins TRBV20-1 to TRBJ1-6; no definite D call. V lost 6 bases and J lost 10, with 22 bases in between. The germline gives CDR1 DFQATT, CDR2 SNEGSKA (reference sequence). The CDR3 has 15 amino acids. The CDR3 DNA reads TGCAGTGCCCTCTCCAGCTACACGGGTGGGTCACCCCTCCACTTT. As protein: CSALSSYTGGSPLHF.

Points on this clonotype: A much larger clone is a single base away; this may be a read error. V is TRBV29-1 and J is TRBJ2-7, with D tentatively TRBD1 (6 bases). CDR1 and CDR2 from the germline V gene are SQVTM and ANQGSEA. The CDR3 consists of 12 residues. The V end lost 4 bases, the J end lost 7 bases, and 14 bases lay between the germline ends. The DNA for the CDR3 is TGCAGCGTTGTACAGGGTGGCATGGAGCAGTACTTC. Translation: CSVVQGGMEQYF.

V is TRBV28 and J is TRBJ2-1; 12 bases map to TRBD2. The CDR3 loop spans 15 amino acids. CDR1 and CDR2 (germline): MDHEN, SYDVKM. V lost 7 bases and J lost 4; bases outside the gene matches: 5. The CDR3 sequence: CASKLAGGFYNEQFF. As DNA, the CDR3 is TGTGCCAGCAAACTAGCGGGAGGATTTTACAATGAGCAGTTCTTC.

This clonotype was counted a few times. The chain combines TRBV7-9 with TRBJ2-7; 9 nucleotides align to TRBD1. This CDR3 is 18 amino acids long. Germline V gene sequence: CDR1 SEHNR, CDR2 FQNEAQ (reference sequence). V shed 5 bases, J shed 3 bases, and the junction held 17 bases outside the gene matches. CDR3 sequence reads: CASSPPGFSGTGHYEQYF. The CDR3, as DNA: TGTGCCAGCAGCCCCCCAGGGTTTTCCGGGACAGGGCACTACGAGCAGTACTTC.

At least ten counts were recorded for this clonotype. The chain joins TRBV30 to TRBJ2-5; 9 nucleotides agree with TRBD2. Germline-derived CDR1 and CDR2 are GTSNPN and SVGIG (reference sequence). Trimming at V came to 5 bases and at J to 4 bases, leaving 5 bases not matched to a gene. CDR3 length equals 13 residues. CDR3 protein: CAWGTSPRETQYF. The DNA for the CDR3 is TGTGCCTGGGGGACTAGCCCCAGAGAGACCCAGTACTTC. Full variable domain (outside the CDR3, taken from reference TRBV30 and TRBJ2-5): SQTIHQWPATLVQPVGSPLSLECTVEGTSNPNLYWYRQAAGRGLQLLFYSVGIGQISSEVPQNLSASRPQDRQFILSSKKLLLSDSGFYLCAWGTSPRETQYFGPGTRLLVL.

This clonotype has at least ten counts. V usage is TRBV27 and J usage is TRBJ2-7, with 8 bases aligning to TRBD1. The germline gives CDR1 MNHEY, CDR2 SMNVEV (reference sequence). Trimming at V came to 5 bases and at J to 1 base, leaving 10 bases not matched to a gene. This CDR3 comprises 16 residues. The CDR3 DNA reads TGTGCCAGCAGTATTCGCATCGGGACAGGATCCTACGAGCAGTACTTC. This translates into CASSIRIGTGSYEQYF.